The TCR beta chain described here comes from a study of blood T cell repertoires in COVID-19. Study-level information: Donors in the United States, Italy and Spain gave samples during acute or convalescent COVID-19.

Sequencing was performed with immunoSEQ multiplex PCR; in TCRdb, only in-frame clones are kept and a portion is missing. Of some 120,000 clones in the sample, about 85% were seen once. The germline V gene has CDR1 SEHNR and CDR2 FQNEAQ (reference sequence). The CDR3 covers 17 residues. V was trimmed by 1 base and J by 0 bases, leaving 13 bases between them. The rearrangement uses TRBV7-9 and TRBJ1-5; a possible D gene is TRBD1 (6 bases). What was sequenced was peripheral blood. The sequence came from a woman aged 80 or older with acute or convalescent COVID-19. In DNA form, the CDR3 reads TGTGCCAGCAGCTTAGTGGTAGGGGGGGATAGCAATCAGCCCCAGCATTTT. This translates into CASSLVVGGDSNQPQHF.